These T cell receptor beta chains were read from a single sample in a study of T cells in Graves' hyperthyroidism and ophthalmopathy. Using its own MiXCR run on the multiplex PCR reads, TCRdb lists one record per CDR3 protein. This sample has a few hundred thousand distinct CDR3 sequences, with just under 15% found just once. Material: blood. These receptors were obtained from a woman under 40 with Graves' hyperthyroidism. CDR3s include the opening cysteine and the closing phenylalanine or tryptophan. A D gene is named only where the DNA matches it firmly. Clone size is not always given. Where it is, it says once, few, many or a class for expanded clones.

J: TRBJ2-6; size: NA; D: NA; length: 13; V: TRBV5-1; CDR3: CASGSAGANVLTF; DNA: TGCGCCAGCGGGAGCGCTGGGGCCAACGTCCTGACTTTC
J: TRBJ2-2; size: many; D: TRBD1; length: 15; V: TRBV3-1; CDR3: CASSQVGTGSGELFF; DNA: TGTGCCAGCAGCCAAGTTGGGACAGGGTCCGGGGAGCTGTTTTTT
J: TRBJ2-3; size: many; D: TRBD2; length: 15; V: TRBV5-5; CDR3: CASPGTSGISDTQYF; DNA: TGTGCCAGCCCCGGGACTAGCGGGATCTCAGATACGCAGTATTTT
J: TRBJ1-3; size: many; D: NA; length: 13; V: TRBV18; CDR3: CASSPDVGNTIYF; DNA: TGTGCCAGCTCACCAGACGTAGGAAACACCATATATTTT
J: TRBJ1-1; size: many; D: TRBD1; length: 15; V: TRBV11-2; CDR3: CASSPRQGANTEAFF; DNA: TGTGCCAGCAGCCCCAGACAGGGGGCGAACACTGAAGCTTTCTTT
J: TRBJ2-1; size: NA; D: TRBD2; length: 15; V: TRBV20-1; CDR3: CSATGTSGRNNEQFF; DNA: TGCAGTGCTACTGGGACTAGCGGGAGAAACAATGAGCAGTTCTTC
J: TRBJ1-6; size: NA; D: NA; length: 18; V: TRBV3-1; CDR3: CASSQEGGRSSYNSPLHF; DNA: TGTGCCAGCAGCCAAGAGGGGGGCCGGAGCTCCTATAATTCACCCCTCCACTTT
J: TRBJ1-6; size: NA; D: TRBD1; length: 18; V: TRBV28; CDR3: CASSSGQGVPSYNSPLHF; DNA: TGTGCCAGCAGTTCGGGACAGGGGGTCCCCTCCTATAATTCACCCCTCCACTTT
J: TRBJ2-7; size: NA; D: TRBD1; length: 13; V: TRBV12-3/TRBV12-4; CDR3: CASSTRDSYEQYF; DNA: TGTGCCAGCAGTACAAGGGACAGCTACGAGCAGTACTTC
J: TRBJ2-2; size: many; D: TRBD1; length: 16; V: TRBV27; CDR3: CASSYRTGVNTGELFF; DNA: TGTGCCAGCAGTTATCGGACAGGGGTGAACACCGGGGAGCTGTTTTTT
J: TRBJ2-3; size: many; D: NA; length: 13; V: TRBV30; CDR3: CAWSVSAGDTQYF; DNA: TGTGCCTGGAGTGTTTCAGCCGGAGATACGCAGTATTTT
J: TRBJ2-3; size: few; D: NA; length: 19; V: TRBV19; CDR3: CASSIRLGRDPGVTDTQYF; DNA: TGTGCCAGTAGTATCCGACTAGGTAGAGACCCAGGGGTCACAGATACGCAGTATTTT
J: TRBJ2-3; size: NA; D: NA; length: 16; V: TRBV6-1; CDR3: CASSRLIQTSTDTQYF; DNA: TGTGCCAGCAGCCGTTTGATCCAGACTAGCACAGATACGCAGTATTTT
J: TRBJ1-1; size: few; D: TRBD1; length: 15; V: TRBV19; CDR3: CASSRGQGFDTEAFF; DNA: TGTGCCAGTAGTCGCGGACAGGGCTTCGACACTGAAGCTTTCTTT
J: TRBJ2-1; size: NA; D: NA; length: 11; V: TRBV19; CDR3: CASSITDEQFF; DNA: TGTGCCAGTAGTATCACCGATGAGCAGTTCTTC
J: TRBJ2-1; size: few; D: NA; length: 14; V: TRBV10-2; CDR3: CASSDPEGPNEQFF; DNA: TGCGCCAGCAGTGACCCCGAAGGCCCAAATGAGCAGTTCTTC